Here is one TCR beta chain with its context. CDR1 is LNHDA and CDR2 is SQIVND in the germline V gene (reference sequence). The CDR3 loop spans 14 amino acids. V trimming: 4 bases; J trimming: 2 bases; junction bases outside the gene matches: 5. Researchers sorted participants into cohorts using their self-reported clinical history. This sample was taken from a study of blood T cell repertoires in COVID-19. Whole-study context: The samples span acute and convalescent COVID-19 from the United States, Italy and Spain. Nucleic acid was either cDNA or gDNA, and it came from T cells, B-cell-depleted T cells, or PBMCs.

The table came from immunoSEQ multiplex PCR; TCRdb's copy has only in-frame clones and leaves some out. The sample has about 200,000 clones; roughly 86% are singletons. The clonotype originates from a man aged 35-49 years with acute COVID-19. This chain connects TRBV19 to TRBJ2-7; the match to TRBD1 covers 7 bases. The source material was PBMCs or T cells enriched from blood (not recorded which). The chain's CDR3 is CASSTNRGAYEQYF. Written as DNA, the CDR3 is TGTGCCAGTAGTACGAACAGGGGTGCCTACGAGCAGTACTTC.